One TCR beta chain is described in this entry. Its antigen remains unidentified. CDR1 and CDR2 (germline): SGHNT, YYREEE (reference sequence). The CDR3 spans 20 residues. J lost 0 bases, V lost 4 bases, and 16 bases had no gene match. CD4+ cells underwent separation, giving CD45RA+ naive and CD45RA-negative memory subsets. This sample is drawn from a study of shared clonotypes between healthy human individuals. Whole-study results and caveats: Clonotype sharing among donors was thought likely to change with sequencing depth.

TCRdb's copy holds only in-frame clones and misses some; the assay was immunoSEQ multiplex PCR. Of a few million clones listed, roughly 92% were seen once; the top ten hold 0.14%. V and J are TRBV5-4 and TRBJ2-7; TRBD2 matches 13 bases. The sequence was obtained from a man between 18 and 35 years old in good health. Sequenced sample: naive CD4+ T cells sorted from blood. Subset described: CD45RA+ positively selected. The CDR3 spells CASSPFGLAGDFPSSYEQYF. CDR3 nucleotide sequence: TGTGCCAGCAGCCCCTTTGGACTAGCGGGAGACTTCCCGAGCTCCTACGAGCAGTACTTC.